This TCR beta chain was identified during a study of cytomegalovirus exposure and HLA in healthy donors. The study's findings and limits: Reported performance of the classifier showed diagnosis of cytomegalovirus status with high specificity and sensitivity.

Germline values: CDR1 GTSNPN, CDR2 SVGIG (reference sequence). Trimming removed 3 bases from V and 8 bases from J; junction bases left unmatched: 13. There are 16 residues in the CDR3. As concerns this clone: The antigen is undetermined.

The repertoire was sequenced with immunoSEQ multiplex PCR; TCRdb's copy has only in-frame clones and lacks some. The table shows about 150,000 clones, with 70% to 90% occurring only once. The clonotype comes from a man in his late teens or twenties in good health and CMV-seropositive. This rearrangement joins TRBV30 to TRBJ1-4; 9 bases fit TRBD1. The sample was PBMCs. CDR3 DNA sequence: TGTGCCTGGAGGAAAGGGTTGACAGGGGGTATCGAAAAACTGTTTTTT. It specifies CAWRKGLTGGIEKLFF. Variable domain in full (rest from reference TRBV30 and TRBJ1-4): SQTIHQWPATLVQPVGSPLSLECTVEGTSNPNLYWYRQAAGRGLQLLFYSVGIGQISSEVPQNLSASRPQDRQFILSSKKLLLSDSGFYLCAWRKGLTGGIEKLFFGSGTQLSVL.